This TCR beta chain was sequenced during a study of blood T cell repertoires in COVID-19. Trimming cost V 4 bases and J 8 bases; bases outside gene matches: 5. Germline CDR1 KGHDR, CDR2 SFDVKD. The CDR3 is 13 residues long. Original handling: Cell counts per sample came from amplifying reference gene primers. The repertoire was sequenced with immunoSEQ multiplex PCR; TCRdb's copy has only in-frame clones and lacks some. V and J calls plus clone size are reproduced from that table; the DNA served to infer D and trimming. The data contain 60,000 to 75,000 clones, over 75% of them singletons. The chain is built from TRBV24-1 and TRBJ1-2; 8 positions agree with TRBD1. The sequence was collected from a human donor in a cohort sampled during active COVID-19. Sequencing was done on a sample of peripheral blood. The DNA of the CDR3 is TGTGCCACCAGTGACCTGACAGGGGCAGGCTACACCTTC. This codes for CATSDLTGAGYTF.